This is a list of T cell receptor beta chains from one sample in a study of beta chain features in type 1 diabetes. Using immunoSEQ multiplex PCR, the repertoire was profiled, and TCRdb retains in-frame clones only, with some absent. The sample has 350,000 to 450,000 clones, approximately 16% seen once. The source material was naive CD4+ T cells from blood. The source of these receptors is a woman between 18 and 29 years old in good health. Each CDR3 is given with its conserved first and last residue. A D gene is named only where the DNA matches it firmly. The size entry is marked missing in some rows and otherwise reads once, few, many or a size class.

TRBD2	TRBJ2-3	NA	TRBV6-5	CASSSGLASTDTQYF	TGTGCCAGCAGCTCCGGACTAGCGAGCACAGATACGCAGTATTTT
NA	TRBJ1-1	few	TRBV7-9	CASSPQRTGKAFF	TGTGCCAGCAGCCCACAGAGGACGGGAAAGGCTTTCTTT
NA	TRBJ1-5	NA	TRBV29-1	CSVAQSNQPQHF	TGCAGCGTTGCCCAGAGCAATCAGCCCCAGCATTTT
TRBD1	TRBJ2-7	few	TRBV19	CASSMSFRDRSSYEQYF	TGTGCCAGTAGTATGAGTTTCCGGGACAGGTCTTCCTACGAGCAGTACTTC
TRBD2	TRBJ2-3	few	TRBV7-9	CASSTLAGVVTQYF	TGTGCCAGCAGCACACTAGCGGGAGTGGTTACGCAGTATTTT
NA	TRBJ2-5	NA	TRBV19	CASSIGHPKETQYF	TGTGCCAGTAGTATTGGACACCCGAAGGAGACCCAGTACTTC
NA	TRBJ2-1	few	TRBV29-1	CSVETVYEQFF	TGCAGCGTTGAAACAGTTTATGAGCAGTTCTTC
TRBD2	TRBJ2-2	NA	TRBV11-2	CASSLRLAGGLNTGELFF	TGTGCCAGCAGCTTAAGACTAGCGGGAGGGCTCAACACCGGGGAGCTGTTTTTT
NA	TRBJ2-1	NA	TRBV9	CASSPLQDLNNEQFF	TGTGCCAGCAGCCCCCTGCAGGACTTAAACAATGAGCAGTTCTTC
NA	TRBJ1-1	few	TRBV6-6	CASGNREGTEAFF	TGTGCCAGCGGAAACAGGGAGGGCACTGAAGCTTTCTTT
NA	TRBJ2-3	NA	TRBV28	CASSSPPVTDTQYF	TGTGCCAGCAGTTCCCCTCCAGTCACAGATACGCAGTATTTT
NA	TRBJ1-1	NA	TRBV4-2	CASSQGRGNTEAFF	TGTGCCAGCAGCCAAGGACGGGGGAACACTGAAGCTTTCTTT
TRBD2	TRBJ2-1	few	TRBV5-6	CASSFDGTSKLNEQFF	TGTGCCAGCAGCTTTGACGGGACTAGTAAGTTGAATGAGCAGTTCTTC
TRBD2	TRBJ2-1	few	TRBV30	CAWRILAGGYNEQFF	TGTGCCTGGAGGATACTAGCGGGAGGCTACAATGAGCAGTTCTTC
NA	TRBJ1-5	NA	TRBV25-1	CASSEFGGKWPQHF	TGTGCCAGCAGTGAATTCGGGGGGAAATGGCCCCAGCATTTT
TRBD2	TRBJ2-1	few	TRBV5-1	CASSTGLAGDEQFF	TGCGCCAGCAGCACGGGACTAGCGGGAGATGAGCAGTTCTTC
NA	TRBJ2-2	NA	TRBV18	CASSSNWRANTGELFF	TGTGCCAGCTCTTCGAACTGGAGAGCGAACACCGGGGAGCTGTTTTTT
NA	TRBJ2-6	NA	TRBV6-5	CASSLSSAGANVLTF	TGTGCCAGCAGTCTTTCTAGCGCTGGGGCCAACGTCCTGACTTTC